What follows are 21 T cell receptor beta chains derived from one specimen sequenced in a study of T-cell memory formation after mild COVID-19. TCRdb redid the calling of the 5' RACE reads with MiXCR, one entry per CDR3 protein. The sample lists about 82,000 distinct CDR3 sequences, about 13% seen once, with about 29% in the top ten. The sequenced material came from PBMCs or a T cell subset sorted from them (not recorded which). The receptors shown here come from an adult woman who had mild COVID-19 (a few samples of this study predate the infection). Cell type and time point are not known.

This sequence joins TRBV12-3 or TRBV12-4 and TRBJ2-3, with 13 bases fitting TRBD2. The junction had 14 bases not matched to a gene; V was cut back by 7 bases and J by 1 base. CDR3 length: 19 amino acids. CDR3 loop: CASTWTSGRDGEGTDTQYF. As DNA, the CDR3 is TGTGCCAGCACCTGGACTAGCGGGAGAGATGGAGAAGGCACAGATACGCAGTATTTT.

This chain links TRBV7-9 with TRBJ2-5; TRBD1 matches at 7 bases. This CDR3 is built from 15 residues. V trimming: 4 bases; J trimming: 2 bases; junction bases outside the gene matches: 7. From germline, CDR1 is SEHNR and CDR2 FQNEAQ (reference sequence). CDR3 sequence (DNA): TGTGCCAGCAGCTCCGGGGCAGGGGGACAAGAGACCCAGTACTTC. Its translation: CASSSGAGGQETQYF.

The genes are TRBV20-1 and TRBJ2-7; 8 positions match TRBD1. The germline V gene encodes CDR1 DFQATT and CDR2 SNEGSKA (reference sequence). This CDR3 is 15 amino acids long. Germline trimming cut 0 bases from V and 1 base from J; bases unmatched to any gene: 5. The CDR3 DNA reads as TGCAGTGCTAGAGACGAGACAGGGGTGTCCTACGAGCAGTACTTC. Protein sequence: CSARDETGVSYEQYF.

The CDR3 spells CASREDRLAYEQYF. The CDR3 DNA reads TGTGCCAGCAGGGAAGACAGGCTCGCCTACGAGCAGTACTTC. J is TRBJ2-7 and V is TRBV11-2; tentative D call: TRBD1 (6 bases). The CDR3 totals 14 residues. The germline CDR1 and CDR2 sequences are SGHAT and FQNNGV. Trimming removed 6 bases at V and 2 bases at J, with 14 bases between. Full variable domain (outside the CDR3, taken from reference TRBV11-2 and TRBJ2-7): EAGVAQSPRYKIIEKRQSVAFWCNPISGHATLYWYQQILGQGPKLLIQFQNNGVVDDSQLPKDRFSAERLKGVDSTLKIQPAKLEDSAVYLCASREDRLAYEQYFGPGTRLTVT.

This clonotype showed up many times. The chain links TRBV24-1 to TRBJ2-1; a possible D gene is TRBD2 (7 bases). The germline V and J ends were trimmed by 1 base and 1 base, with 13 bases remaining between them. Germline assignment: CDR1 KGHDR and CDR2 SFDVKD. The CDR3 spans 17 residues. CDR3 bases: TGTGCCACCAGTGATTTAGGCGGGGGCCTATCCTACAATGAGCAGTTCTTC. Its protein is CATSDLGGGLSYNEQFF.

V usage is TRBV14 and J usage is TRBJ1-1; D is undetermined. Between the trimmed V and J ends, which lost 3 bases and 1 base, there was a span of 12 bases. The CDR3 totals 15 residues. Per the germline V gene, CDR1 is SGHDN and CDR2 is FVKESK. In nucleotides, the CDR3 is TGTGCCAGCAGCCAGCACCGCCCGTGGAACACTGAAGCTTTCTTT. Translating it yields CASSQHRPWNTEAFF.

There are many counts of this clonotype. The chain combines TRBV4-3 with TRBJ2-7; 7 positions agree with TRBD1. CDR3 length: 16 residues. Germline V gene sequence: CDR1 LGHNA, CDR2 YSLEER. V trimming: 0 bases; J trimming: 0 bases; junction bases outside the gene matches: 5. Written as DNA, the CDR3 is TGCGCCAGCAGCCAAGAGGACAGGTCCAGCTCCTACGAGCAGTACTTC. This encodes CASSQEDRSSSYEQYF.

V usage is TRBV5-1 and J usage is TRBJ2-7, with 8 positions matching TRBD2. V gave up 4 bases and J gave up 0 bases; unmatched junction bases: 6. Germline values: CDR1 SGHRS, CDR2 YFSETQ. The CDR3 length is 15 residues. The CDR3 is CASSEGLGSSYEQYF. CDR3 bases: TGCGCCAGCAGCGAGGGACTAGGGAGCTCCTACGAGCAGTACTTC.

The chain is built from TRBV6-6 and TRBJ2-1; D gene unclear. Trimming removed 0 bases from V and 10 bases from J, with 19 bases in between. The CDR3 sequence is 16 residues long. CDR1 MNHNY and CDR2 SVGAGI come from the germline V gene (reference sequence). CDR3: CASSYSTGQPPGEQFF. The CDR3 nucleotides read TGTGCCAGCAGTTACTCGACCGGGCAGCCCCCTGGGGAGCAGTTCTTC.

There are many counts of this clonotype. The chain links TRBV7-8 to TRBJ2-5, with D tentatively TRBD1 or TRBD2 (5 bases each). Germline V gene lookup returns CDR1 SGHVS and CDR2 FQNEAQ. The CDR3 is made up of 15 amino acids. V was clipped by 5 bases and J by 5 bases, with 18 bases between them. CDR3 nucleotide sequence: TGTGCCAGCAGCCCCTCGGGGCGAACGCGGGAGACCCAGTACTTC. Translated: CASSPSGRTRETQYF.

This clonotype was observed a handful of times. The chain links TRBV20-1 to TRBJ2-7; 9 bases align to TRBD1. V trimming: 5 bases; J trimming: 7 bases; junction bases outside the gene matches: 9. This CDR3 has 13 amino acids. Germline V CDR1 and CDR2: DFQATT, SNEGSKA (reference sequence). The CDR3 spells CSAPGQGPGEQYF. In nucleotides, the CDR3 is TGCAGTGCTCCGGGACAGGGTCCGGGGGAGCAGTACTTC.

This clonotype showed up many times. The V and J genes are TRBV12-3 or TRBV12-4 and TRBJ2-7; TRBD2 aligns across 8 bases. This CDR3 has 14 residues. Unmatched junction bases numbered 8, after V lost 6 bases and J lost 4 bases. The CDR3 region is CASSHGLAWYEQYF. CDR3 DNA: TGTGCCAGCAGCCATGGACTAGCATGGTACGAGCAGTACTTC.

This clonotype was detected ten times or more. The chain links TRBV5-1 to TRBJ2-5, with a possible D match to TRBD1 (6 bases). The CDR3 consists of 15 residues. Germline-derived CDR1 and CDR2 are SGHRS and YFSETQ. V lost 0 bases to trimming and J lost 2 bases, with 11 bases between them. This CDR3 is CASSLVPGEQETQYF. The CDR3 DNA reads TGCGCCAGCAGCTTGGTCCCAGGGGAACAAGAGACCCAGTACTTC.

This chain links TRBV15 with TRBJ2-5, with TRBD1 matching 7 bases. The CDR3 has 16 residues. Trimming cost V 4 bases and J 2 bases; bases outside gene matches: 10. Germline values: CDR1 LNHNV, CDR2 YYDKDF (reference sequence). CDR3 sequence (DNA): TGTGCCACCAGCATCGGGACAGCGATATTACAAGAGACCCAGTACTTC. This gives the protein CATSIGTAILQETQYF. The full variable domain, completed using reference TRBV15 and TRBJ2-5, is DAMVIQNPRYQVTQFGKPVTLSCSQTLNHNVMYWYQQKSSQAPKLLFHYYDKDFNNEADTPDNFQSRRPNTSFCFLDIRSPGLGDTAMYLCATSIGTAILQETQYFGPGTRLLVL.

The gene calls are TRBV4-3 and TRBJ2-1; TRBD2 aligns across 11 bases. The CDR3 totals 14 residues. J lost 10 bases, V lost 4 bases, and 6 bases had no gene match. Germline V gene lookup returns CDR1 LGHNA and CDR2 YSLEER. The CDR3 DNA reads as TGCGCCAGCAGCCGAACGGGACTAGCGGCCGAGCAGTTCTTC. This gives the protein CASSRTGLAAEQFF.

The chain employs TRBV5-1 and TRBJ1-2, with unresolved D. V was cut by 2 bases and J by 6 bases, with 8 bases left in between. Looked up from germline, CDR1 is SGHRS and CDR2 is YFSETQ. The CDR3 consists of 12 residues. For the CDR3, the DNA is TGCGCCAGCAGCTTAGGTGGGAATGGCTACACCTTC. The encoded protein is CASSLGGNGYTF.

This clonotype was seen more than once but under ten times. This chain connects TRBV24-1 to TRBJ2-3; TRBD2 agrees at 8 bases. The germline V gene has CDR1 KGHDR and CDR2 SFDVKD. This CDR3 region has 16 residues. Germline trimming cut 4 bases from V and 6 bases from J; bases unmatched to any gene: 11. CDR3 residues: CATSDELGTRQDTQYF. The CDR3 DNA follows: TGTGCCACCAGTGACGAACTCGGGACTAGACAGGATACGCAGTATTTT.

This chain connects TRBV12-5 to TRBJ2-1; no clear D. Between the trimmed V and J ends, which lost 4 bases and 6 bases, there was a span of 7 bases. Germline CDR1 LGHNT, CDR2 FRNRAP. The CDR3 has 12 residues. CDR3 loop: CASGSVGNEQFF. DNA for the CDR3: TGTGCTAGTGGTTCAGTGGGCAATGAGCAGTTCTTC. The full variable domain, in which reference TRBV12-5 and TRBJ2-1 provide the parts outside the CDR3, is DARVTQTPRHKVTEMGQEVTMRCQPILGHNTVFWYRQTMMQGLELLAYFRNRAPLDDSGMPKDRFSAEMPDATLATLKIQPSEPRDSAVYFCASGSVGNEQFFGPGTRLTVL.

This clonotype has only a few counts. This chain connects TRBV7-3 to TRBJ2-1, with 9 nucleotides matching TRBD2. The CDR3 contains 14 residues. The germline V gene has CDR1 SGHTA and CDR2 FQGTGA. With V trimmed by 2 bases and J by 6 bases, 2 bases remained unmatched. In DNA form, the CDR3 reads TGTGCCAGCAGCTTAGCGGGAGGGGTCAATGAGCAGTTCTTC. Its protein is CASSLAGGVNEQFF.

In its sample, this clonotype was seen a few times. The V gene is TRBV12-3 or TRBV12-4, the J gene TRBJ2-1, with 11 bases lining up with TRBD2. The CDR3 totals 16 residues. Unmatched junction bases numbered 10, after V lost 6 bases and J lost 6 bases. The CDR3: CASSWTSGLGVNEQFF. The CDR3 DNA sequence: TGTGCCAGCAGCTGGACTAGCGGGTTGGGAGTCAATGAGCAGTTCTTC.

This rearrangement joins TRBV7-9 to TRBJ2-3; 8 positions agree with TRBD2. The CDR3 is 15 amino acids. Germline lookup yields CDR1 SEHNR and CDR2 FQNEAQ (reference sequence). V shed 5 bases and J 5 bases; nucleotides not matched to a gene: 9. The CDR3, as DNA: TGTGCCAGCAGCCCGGGGTTCCGGGAGGGAGATACGCAGTATTTT. Its protein is CASSPGFREGDTQYF.